The 18 T cell receptor beta chains listed next were all sequenced from one sample in a study of cytomegalovirus exposure and HLA in healthy donors. PCR amplification relied on 60 Vbeta primers (plus 13 Jbeta primers). Clones were read by immunoSEQ multiplex PCR, and TCRdb kept only the in-frame ones, dropping some. The table lists about 180,000 clones, around 80% of them singletons. Material: PBMCs. The receptors here all came from a woman aged 25 to 39 in good health and CMV-seropositive.

This chain uses TRBV30 with TRBJ2-7, with D possibly matching TRBD2 (6 bases). V gave up 7 bases and J gave up 2 bases, with 12 bases separating them. Germline lookup yields CDR1 GTSNPN and CDR2 SVGIG (reference sequence). This CDR3 has 12 residues. DNA for the CDR3: TGTGCCTCAACCGGGAGAACCTACGAGCAGTACTTC. This sequence encodes CASTGRTYEQYF.

The V and J genes are TRBV18 and TRBJ2-7, with 12 nucleotides matching TRBD2. The length of the CDR3 is 15 residues. The V and J ends lost 5 bases and 1 base, in that order; junction bases with no gene match: 3. The germline V gene has CDR1 KGHSH and CDR2 LQKENI. CDR3 protein: CASSKTSGSSYEQYF. CDR3 in DNA: TGTGCCAGCTCAAAGACTAGCGGGAGTTCCTACGAGCAGTACTTC.

This clone was found a few times. The V and J genes are TRBV4-1 and TRBJ1-5; TRBD1 agrees at 9 bases. The V segment lost 4 bases and the J segment 2 bases; nucleotides outside the gene matches: 3. This CDR3 comprises 15 residues. CDR1 is MGHRA, CDR2 YSYEKL, per germline. CDR3 amino acids: CASSRDRGGNQPQHF. The CDR3 coding sequence is TGCGCCAGCAGCCGAGACAGGGGGGGCAATCAGCCCCAGCATTTT.

This chain links TRBV28 with TRBJ2-7, with 8 positions matching TRBD1. The CDR3 is 15 amino acids. CDR1 and CDR2 (germline): MDHEN, SYDVKM. The V gene end was trimmed by 5 bases and the J gene end by 5 bases; junction bases not matched to a gene: 11. The CDR3 loop is CASSLRTGRRHEQYF. In nucleotides, the CDR3 is TGTGCCAGCAGTCTCCGGACAGGGCGGCGTCACGAGCAGTACTTC.

The rearrangement joins TRBV28 to TRBJ1-2; 9 bases map to TRBD1. Trimming at V came to 5 bases and at J to 4 bases, leaving 8 bases not matched to a gene. The CDR3 covers 15 residues. Germline CDR1 is MDHEN and CDR2 is SYDVKM. In nucleotides, the CDR3 is TGTGCCAGCAGTCCCGTCACAGGGGGCCTCTATGGCTACACCTTC. Its protein is CASSPVTGGLYGYTF.

Points on this clone: Other DNA variants within this sample encode the same CDR3. The chain links TRBV20-1 to TRBJ2-1; D is uncertain. The CDR3 is made up of 10 amino acids. CDR1 and CDR2 from the germline V gene are DFQATT and SNEGSKA (reference sequence). V was cut by 3 bases and J by 8 bases, with 5 bases left in between. The CDR3 region is CSASSDEQFF. CDR3 nucleotides: TGCAGTGCTAGTTCAGATGAGCAGTTCTTC.

CDR3 protein: CAWSPQGGVEQYF. Here the CDR3 DNA reads TGTGCCTGGAGTCCCCAAGGGGGGGTCGAGCAGTACTTC. The V and J genes are TRBV30 and TRBJ2-7; a possible D gene is TRBD2 (7 bases). The CDR3 is made up of 13 amino acids. The germline V gene encodes CDR1 GTSNPN and CDR2 SVGIG (reference sequence). Between the trimmed V and J ends, which lost 2 bases and 6 bases, there was a span of 14 bases. Based on the CDR3 plus reference TRBV30 and TRBJ2-7, the full variable domain is SQTIHQWPATLVQPVGSPLSLECTVEGTSNPNLYWYRQAAGRGLQLLFYSVGIGQISSEVPQNLSASRPQDRQFILSSKKLLLSDSGFYLCAWSPQGGVEQYFGPGTRLTVT.

The chain has TRBV6-5 and TRBJ2-5, with D unresolved. V shed 4 bases and J shed 4 bases, with 19 bases lying between them. Looked up from germline, CDR1 is MNHEY and CDR2 is SVGAGI. The length of the CDR3 is 16 residues. The CDR3 is CASSSGLNPAGETQYF. The CDR3 nucleotides read TGTGCCAGCAGTTCGGGTCTGAACCCCGCCGGAGAGACCCAGTACTTC.

The chain has TRBV7-6 and TRBJ2-7; TRBD1 aligns across 7 bases. CDR3 length: 13 residues. Germline lookup yields CDR1 SGHVS and CDR2 FNYEAQ. Germline trimming cut 5 bases from V and 2 bases from J; bases unmatched to any gene: 3. CDR3 bases: TGTGCCAGCAGCCCGGGACAGACCTACGAGCAGTACTTC. Translation gives CASSPGQTYEQYF.

The rearrangement joins TRBV29-1 to TRBJ2-5; 9 bases line up with TRBD2. This CDR3 is 17 amino acids long. CDR1 and CDR2 (germline): SQVTM, ANQGSEA. Germline trimming cut 0 bases from V and 2 bases from J; bases unmatched to any gene: 10. The CDR3 nucleotides read TGCAGCGTTGAAGATCCTCGAGCTAGCGGGACTCAAGAGACCCAGTACTTC. Translation: CSVEDPRASGTQETQYF.

In this sample, this clone turned up a few times. The chain combines TRBV5-1 with TRBJ1-1; 10 bases map to TRBD1. The length of the CDR3 is 15 residues. The ends lost 0 bases at V and 6 bases at J; junction bases unmatched: 5. From germline, CDR1 is SGHRS and CDR2 YFSETQ. The CDR3 loop is CASSLGYGQGAEAFF. In DNA form, the CDR3 reads TGCGCCAGCAGCTTGGGATACGGACAGGGGGCTGAAGCTTTCTTT.

This chain uses TRBV19 with TRBJ2-7, with 11 positions matching TRBD1. This CDR3 spans 14 amino acids. From germline, CDR1 is LNHDA and CDR2 SQIVND (reference sequence). After removal of 3 bases from V and 5 bases from J, the junction contained 3 bases not matched to a gene. The DNA of the CDR3 is TGTGCCAGTAGTATCGGACAGGGGGCGGACGAGCAGTACTTC. This gives the protein CASSIGQGADEQYF. The full variable domain, rest sourced from reference TRBV19 and TRBJ2-7, is DGGITQSPKYLFRKEGQNVTLSCEQNLNHDAMYWYRQDPGQGLRLIYYSQIVNDFQKGDIAEGYSVSREKKESFPLTVTSAQKNPTAFYLCASSIGQGADEQYFGPGTRLTVT.

The CDR3 DNA reads TGTGCCAGCAGCGTAGGACTAGTCCCGTCCTACAATGAGCAGTTCTTC. Protein sequence: CASSVGLVPSYNEQFF. The V and J genes are TRBV9 and TRBJ2-1, with D possibly matching TRBD2 (6 bases). V shed 0 bases and J shed 1 base, with 11 bases lying between them. The CDR3 spans 16 residues. CDR1 and CDR2 from the germline V gene are SGDLS and YYNGEE. Looking up the rest from reference TRBV9 and TRBJ2-1 gives the full variable domain: DSGVTQTPKHLITATGQRVTLRCSPRSGDLSVYWYQQSLDQGLQFLIQYYNGEERAKGNILERFSAQQFPDLHSELNLSSLELGDSALYFCASSVGLVPSYNEQFFGPGTRLTVL.

The chain uses TRBV10-3 and TRBJ1-1, with D unresolved. Germline CDR1 is ENHRY and CDR2 is SYGVKD. This CDR3 is built from 13 residues. V lost 7 bases to trimming and J lost 2 bases, with 11 bases between them. The DNA for the CDR3 is TGTGCCATCACTTTAGACTTAAACACTGAAGCTTTCTTT. Protein product: CAITLDLNTEAFF.

CDR3 bases: TGTGCCACCAGCGGTCGATTAACTATAACCTACAATGAGCAGTTCTTC. Amino acid sequence: CATSGRLTITYNEQFF. The chain joins TRBV15 to TRBJ2-1; D is unresolved. Germline CDR1 and CDR2: LNHNV and YYDKDF (reference sequence). The CDR3 runs 16 residues. Between the trimmed V and J ends, which lost 5 bases and 2 bases, there was a span of 16 bases.

The V and J genes are TRBV4-2 and TRBJ2-7, with 9 bases lining up with TRBD1. The CDR3 is 13 residues long. The V gene end was trimmed by 5 bases and the J gene end by 1 base; junction bases not matched to a gene: 0. The germline gives CDR1 LGHNA, CDR2 YNFKEQ. CDR3 sequence (DNA): TGTGCCAGCAGCGACAGGGGGTCCTACGAGCAGTACTTC. Translating gives CASSDRGSYEQYF.

This clone was recorded a few times. The gene calls are TRBV6-1 and TRBJ1-2; 7 bases match TRBD1. V lost 6 bases, J lost 0 bases, and 1 base stayed unmatched. This CDR3 region has 13 residues. Germline-derived CDR1 and CDR2 are MNHNS and SASEGT. Here the CDR3 DNA reads TGTGCCAGCAGCCAGGGGGCTAACTATGGCTACACCTTC. Translating it yields CASSQGANYGYTF.

The genes are TRBV5-8 and TRBJ1-5, with a possible D match to TRBD1 (6 bases). The CDR3 totals 15 residues. Germline V gene lookup returns CDR1 SGHTS and CDR2 YDEGEE. Deletions cut 0 bases from V and 1 base from J, with 8 bases between. The DNA for the CDR3 is TGTGCCAGCAGCTTGGAGGGACACAGCAATCAGCCCCAGCATTTT. This codes for CASSLEGHSNQPQHF.